This note documents a single T cell receptor beta chain sequence. The data were obtained in a study of CXCR3 chemokines and chemotherapy response in bladder cancer. The V and J ends lost 0 bases and 8 bases respectively, with 22 bases between them. Germline V lookup: CDR1 MNHEY, CDR2 SVGAGI. The CDR3 runs 17 residues. Each CDR3 protein gets one entry after TCRdb re-called the PCR reads with MiXCR. The sample has 12,000 or so distinct CDR3 sequences, around 12% seen once. The specimen was obtained from a patient whose treatment included neoadjuvant chemotherapy. This chain uses TRBV6-5 with TRBJ1-1; D gene uncertain. The receptor was isolated from a human donor with bladder cancer that did not respond to neoadjuvant chemotherapy. The DNA for the CDR3 is TGTGCCAGCAGTTACTCGAAGTTCGCCAAGGTCGGAGGAGAAGCTTTCTTT. Amino acids: CASSYSKFAKVGGEAFF.